The 23 T cell receptor beta chains below all came from one sample that was sequenced in a study of blood T cell repertoires in COVID-19. Using immunoSEQ multiplex PCR, the repertoire was profiled, and TCRdb retains in-frame clones only, with some absent. The table has 110,000 to 150,000 clones, around 79% seen once. The sample was peripheral blood. The source of these receptors is a man in his fifties or sixties with active or convalescent COVID-19.

The chain carries TRBV6-5 and TRBJ1-1; no clear D. Germline CDR1 and CDR2: MNHEY and SVGAGI. The ends were cut back, 4 bases at V and 4 bases at J, with 7 bases in the middle. This CDR3 comprises 12 residues. As DNA, the CDR3 is TGTGCCAGCAGTTCCCGGGGCACTGAAGCTTTCTTT. Its translation is CASSSRGTEAFF.

The rearrangement joins TRBV7-9 to TRBJ2-7; tentative D call: TRBD2 (5 bases). Trimming removed 3 bases from V and 3 bases from J, with 6 bases in between. The CDR3 covers 12 residues. Germline V gene sequence: CDR1 SEHNR, CDR2 FQNEAQ (reference sequence). The chain's CDR3 is CASSFTSYEQYF. DNA of the CDR3: TGTGCCAGCAGCTTTACTAGCTACGAGCAGTACTTC.

This chain joins TRBV28 and TRBJ1-5, with 9 bases lining up with TRBD1. This CDR3 spans 18 amino acids. Germline CDR1 is MDHEN and CDR2 is SYDVKM. The trim removed 6 bases at V and 6 bases at J, leaving 18 bases unmatched. CDR3 protein: CASRPSGTGLGRVQPQHF. CDR3 sequence (DNA): TGTGCCAGCAGGCCGTCCGGGACAGGGCTGGGAAGGGTTCAGCCCCAGCATTTT.

V gene TRBV7-6 combines with J gene TRBJ2-7; TRBD2 aligns across 9 bases. This CDR3 has 15 amino acids. V lost 0 bases to trimming and J lost 5 bases; unmatched junction nucleotides: 5. Germline V gene data show CDR1 as SGHVS and CDR2 as FNYEAQ. CDR3: CASSLASGSWNEQYF. CDR3 in DNA: TGTGCCAGCAGCTTAGCTAGCGGGAGCTGGAACGAGCAGTACTTC.

The chain links TRBV12-3 or TRBV12-4 to TRBJ1-3; possible D gene TRBD1, 5 bases. V shed 11 bases and J shed 2 bases, with 13 bases lying between them. CDR3 size: 13 residues. The DNA for the CDR3 is TGTGCCCATTCGGGGGTCGCTGGAAACACCATATATTTT. Its protein product is CAHSGVAGNTIYF.

The V call is TRBV7-9, the J call TRBJ2-3, with D unclear. The CDR3 contains 14 residues. V was trimmed by 2 bases and J by 0 bases, leaving 6 bases between them. Germline V CDR1 and CDR2: SEHNR, FQNEAQ (reference sequence). CDR3: CASSLTASTDTQYF. DNA of the CDR3: TGTGCCAGCAGCTTAACAGCTAGCACAGATACGCAGTATTTT.

The chain employs TRBV7-3 and TRBJ1-1, with 12 bases identical to TRBD1. The CDR3 sequence is 15 residues long. Trimming at V came to 5 bases and at J to 5 bases, leaving 6 bases not matched to a gene. Looked up from germline, CDR1 is SGHTA and CDR2 is FQGTGA. This chain's CDR3 is CASSPGQGAWTEAFF. CDR3 bases: TGTGCCAGCAGCCCGGGACAGGGGGCGTGGACTGAAGCTTTCTTT.

This clone has just one count. This chain connects TRBV5-1 to TRBJ2-5, with D possibly matching TRBD1 (6 bases). V lost 1 base and J lost 1, with 14 bases in between. The CDR3 runs 16 residues. The V gene's germline CDR1 is SGHRS and CDR2 YFSETQ. CDR3 nucleotide sequence: TGCGCCAGCAGCTTGTCGGCCCGACAGGCCCAAGAGACCCAGTACTTC. Protein sequence: CASSLSARQAQETQYF.

The CDR3 sequence: CAWTGFGANVLTF. The CDR3 region has the DNA TGTGCCTGGACAGGGTTCGGGGCCAACGTCCTGACTTTC. The J gene is TRBJ2-6, the V gene TRBV30, with D possibly matching TRBD1 (5 bases). Germline V lookup: CDR1 GTSNPN, CDR2 SVGIG (reference sequence). The germline V and J ends were trimmed by 4 bases and 4 bases, with 8 bases remaining between them. The CDR3 runs to 13 residues.

The chain combines TRBV5-8 with TRBJ2-1; D is undetermined. The CDR3 contains 15 residues. V lost 1 base and J lost 2, with 10 bases in between. CDR1 and CDR2 (germline): SGHTS, YDEGEE. The chain's CDR3 is CASSLRIPTYNEQFF. The CDR3 DNA sequence: TGTGCCAGCAGCTTGCGTATACCTACCTACAATGAGCAGTTCTTC. Supplemented by reference TRBV5-8 and TRBJ2-1, the full variable domain reads EAGVTQSPTHLIKTRGQQATLRCSPISGHTSVYWYQQALGLGLQFLLWYDEGEERNRGNFPPRFSGRQFPNYSSELNVNALELEDSALYLCASSLRIPTYNEQFFGPGTRLTVL.

The V gene is TRBV5-1, the J gene TRBJ2-1, with a tentative D call TRBD1 (5 bases). CDR3 size: 13 residues. Germline assignment: CDR1 SGHRS and CDR2 YFSETQ. Trimming cost V 5 bases and J 7 bases, with 13 bases left between them. The CDR3: CASRDTERNEQFF. CDR3 sequence (DNA): TGCGCCAGCAGGGACACAGAGCGTAATGAGCAGTTCTTC.

V usage is TRBV2 and J usage is TRBJ1-6; the match to TRBD1 covers 7 bases. The ends lost 7 bases at V and 7 bases at J; junction bases unmatched: 4. The CDR3 runs to 13 residues. Germline-derived CDR1 and CDR2 are SNHLY and FYNNEI. The CDR3 protein is CASTTGWNSPLHF. CDR3 in DNA: TGTGCCAGCACGACAGGGTGGAATTCACCCCTCCACTTT.

In DNA form, the CDR3 reads TGTGCCAGCAGCTTAGCGCGGCACAGCCCAGCGGGAGCAAGAGAGACCCAGTACTTC. Protein: CASSLARHSPAGARETQYF. The chain joins TRBV7-9 to TRBJ2-5, with 8 nucleotides matching TRBD2. V gave up 0 bases and J gave up 4 bases; unmatched junction bases: 16. Germline V CDR1 and CDR2: SEHNR, FQNEAQ (reference sequence). The CDR3 length is 19 residues. The full variable domain, completed using reference TRBV7-9 and TRBJ2-5, is DTGVSQNPRHKITKRGQNVTFRCDPISEHNRLYWYRQTLGQGPEFLTYFQNEAQLEKSRLLSDRFSAERPKGSFSTLEIQRTEQGDSAMYLCASSLARHSPAGARETQYFGPGTRLLVL.

This rearrangement joins TRBV6-5 to TRBJ2-7; D is ambiguous. The germline gives CDR1 MNHEY, CDR2 SVGAGI. V was clipped by 0 bases and J by 0 bases, with 9 bases between them. This CDR3 spans 15 amino acids. The CDR3 sequence: CASSYSPVPSYEQYF. CDR3 DNA: TGTGCCAGCAGTTACTCACCAGTCCCCTCCTACGAGCAGTACTTC.

CDR3 region: CASSLAVPGETQYF. DNA for the CDR3: TGTGCCAGCAGCTTAGCTGTTCCAGGGGAGACCCAGTACTTC. J is TRBJ2-5 and V is TRBV13; possible D gene TRBD1, 5 bases. This CDR3 region has 14 residues. Trimming shortened V by 1 base and J by 5 bases, and 11 bases separated the two germline ends. Germline V gives CDR1 PRHDT, CDR2 FYEKMQ (reference sequence).

The chain has TRBV2 and TRBJ1-5; TRBD1 agrees at 8 bases. The CDR3 loop spans 13 amino acids. The J segment lost 6 bases and the V segment lost 4 bases, leaving 2 bases of the junction unmatched. In germline, CDR1 is SNHLY, CDR2 FYNNEI. CDR3 DNA sequence: TGTGCCAGCAGTGGACAGGGGAGTCAGCCCCAGCATTTT. Translation gives CASSGQGSQPQHF.

This chain connects TRBV7-9 to TRBJ2-7, with TRBD2 identical over 9 bases. CDR1 and CDR2 (germline): SEHNR, FQNEAQ (reference sequence). The CDR3 covers 13 residues. J lost 7 bases, V lost 2 bases, and 3 bases had no gene match. The CDR3 coding sequence is TGTGCCAGCAGCTTAAGCGGGGGGTATGAGCAGTACTTC. It yields the protein CASSLSGGYEQYF.

V and J are TRBV28 and TRBJ1-2; 7 bases are shared with TRBD1. The CDR3 sequence is 13 residues long. The junction had 1 base not matched to a gene; V was cut back by 0 bases and J by 6 bases. Germline lookup yields CDR1 MDHEN and CDR2 SYDVKM. The CDR3: CASSLWQGDGYTF. CDR3 DNA: TGTGCCAGCAGTTTATGGCAGGGGGATGGCTACACCTTC.

V gene TRBV6-4 combines with J gene TRBJ2-7, with D possibly being TRBD2 (5 bases). The CDR3 consists of 16 residues. V was clipped by 4 bases and J by 5 bases, with 21 bases between them. In germline, CDR1 is MRHNA, CDR2 SNTAGT. Written as DNA, the CDR3 is TGTGCCAGCAGTGGGCCGAAGGGCGGGCGGTTCCACGAGCAGTACTTC. Translated, it gives CASSGPKGGRFHEQYF.

V and J are TRBV24-1 and TRBJ1-2; D remains unclear. V lost 9 bases to trimming and J lost 3 bases, with 16 bases between them. The CDR3 has 14 amino acids. Germline loops: CDR1 KGHDR, CDR2 SFDVKD. CDR3 sequence (DNA): TGTGCCACCTCTTCTCGGGGAAGGGACTATGGCTACACCTTC. It translates to CATSSRGRDYGYTF.

The V call is TRBV2, the J call TRBJ2-5, with 8 positions matching TRBD2. V was clipped by 5 bases and J by 0 bases; unmatched bases: 8. CDR1 and CDR2 from the germline V gene are SNHLY and FYNNEI. This CDR3 spans 16 amino acids. The CDR3 reads CASSHSGTSYQETQYF. The CDR3 DNA reads as TGTGCCAGCAGTCATAGCGGGACCTCTTACCAAGAGACCCAGTACTTC.

This sequence joins TRBV6-2 or TRBV6-3 and TRBJ1-3; D not resolved. Germline V gene sequence: CDR1 MNHEY, CDR2 SVGEGT. V was trimmed by 0 bases and J by 0 bases, leaving 3 bases between them. CDR3 length: 14 residues. CDR3 in amino acids: CASSYSLSGNTIYF. The CDR3 DNA sequence: TGTGCCAGCAGTTACTCCCTCTCTGGAAACACCATATATTTT.

The rearrangement links TRBV27 to TRBJ1-6; the match to TRBD1 covers 10 bases. The germline CDR1 and CDR2 sequences are MNHEY and SMNVEV (reference sequence). With 2 bases clipped from V and 10 bases from J, the junction kept 2 bases outside the gene matches. CDR3 length equals 14 residues. In DNA, the CDR3 is TGTGCCAGCAGTTTAGGGACAGGGGTGTCACCCCTCCACTTT. Its protein is CASSLGTGVSPLHF.